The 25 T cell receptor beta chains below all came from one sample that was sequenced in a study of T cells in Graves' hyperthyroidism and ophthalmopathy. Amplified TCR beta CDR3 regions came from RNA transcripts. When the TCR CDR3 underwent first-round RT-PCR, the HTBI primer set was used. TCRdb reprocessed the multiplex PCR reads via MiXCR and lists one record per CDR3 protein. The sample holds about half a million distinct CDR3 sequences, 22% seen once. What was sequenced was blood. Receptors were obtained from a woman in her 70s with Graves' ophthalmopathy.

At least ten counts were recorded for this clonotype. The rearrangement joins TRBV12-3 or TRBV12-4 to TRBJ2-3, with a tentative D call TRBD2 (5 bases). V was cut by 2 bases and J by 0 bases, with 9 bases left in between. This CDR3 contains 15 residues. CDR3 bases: TGTGCCAGCAGTTTAAGTAGCGTGAGCACAGATACGCAGTATTTT. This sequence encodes CASSLSSVSTDTQYF.

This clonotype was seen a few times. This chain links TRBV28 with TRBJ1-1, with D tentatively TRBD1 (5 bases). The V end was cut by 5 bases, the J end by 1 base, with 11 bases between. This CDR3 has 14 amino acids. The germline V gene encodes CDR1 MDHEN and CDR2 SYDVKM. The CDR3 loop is CASSTQVPNTEAFF. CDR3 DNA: TGTGCCAGCAGTACACAGGTCCCGAACACTGAAGCTTTCTTT.

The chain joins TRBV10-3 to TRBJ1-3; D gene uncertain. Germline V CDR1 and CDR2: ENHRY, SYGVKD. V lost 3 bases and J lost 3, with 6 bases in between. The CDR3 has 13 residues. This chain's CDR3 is CAISDLIGNTIYF. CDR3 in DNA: TGTGCCATCAGTGACCTTATTGGAAACACCATATATTTT.

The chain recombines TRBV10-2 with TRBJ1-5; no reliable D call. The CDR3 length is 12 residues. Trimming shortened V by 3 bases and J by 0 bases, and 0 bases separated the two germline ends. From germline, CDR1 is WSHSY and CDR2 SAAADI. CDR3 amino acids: CASSDSNQPQHF. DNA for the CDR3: TGCGCCAGCAGTGATAGCAATCAGCCCCAGCATTTT.

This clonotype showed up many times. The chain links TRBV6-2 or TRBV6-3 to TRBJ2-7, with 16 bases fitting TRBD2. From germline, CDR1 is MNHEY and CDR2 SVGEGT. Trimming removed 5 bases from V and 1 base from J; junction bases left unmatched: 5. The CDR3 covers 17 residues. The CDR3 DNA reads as TGTGCCAGCAGTGGGACTAGCGGGAGGGCCAATTCCTACGAGCAGTACTTC. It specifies CASSGTSGRANSYEQYF.

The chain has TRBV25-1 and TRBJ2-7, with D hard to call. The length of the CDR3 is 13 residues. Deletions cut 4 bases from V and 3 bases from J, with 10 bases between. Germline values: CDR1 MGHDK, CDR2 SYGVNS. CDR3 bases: TGTGCCAGCAGTGGAAACGACGGCTACGAGCAGTACTTC. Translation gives CASSGNDGYEQYF.

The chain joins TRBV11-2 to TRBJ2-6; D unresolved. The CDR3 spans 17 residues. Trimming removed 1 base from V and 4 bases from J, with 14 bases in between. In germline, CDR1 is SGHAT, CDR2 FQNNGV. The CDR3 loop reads CASSLAPVERGANVLTF. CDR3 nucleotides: TGTGCCAGCAGCTTAGCCCCGGTCGAGAGGGGGGCCAACGTCCTGACTTTC. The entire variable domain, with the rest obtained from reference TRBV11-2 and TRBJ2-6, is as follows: EAGVAQSPRYKIIEKRQSVAFWCNPISGHATLYWYQQILGQGPKLLIQFQNNGVVDDSQLPKDRFSAERLKGVDSTLKIQPAKLEDSAVYLCASSLAPVERGANVLTFGAGSRLTVL.

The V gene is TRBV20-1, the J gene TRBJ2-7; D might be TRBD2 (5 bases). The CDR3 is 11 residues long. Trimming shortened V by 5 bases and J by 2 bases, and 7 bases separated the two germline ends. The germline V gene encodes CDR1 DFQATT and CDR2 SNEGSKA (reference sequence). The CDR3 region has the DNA TGCAGTGCTCCCGGGACCTACGAGCAGTACTTC. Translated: CSAPGTYEQYF.

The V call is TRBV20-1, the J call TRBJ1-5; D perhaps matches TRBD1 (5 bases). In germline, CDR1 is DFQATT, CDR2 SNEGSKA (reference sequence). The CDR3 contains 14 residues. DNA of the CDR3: TGCGGAACGCAGGGACCATATAGCAATCAGCCCCAGCATTTT. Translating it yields CGTQGPYSNQPQHF.

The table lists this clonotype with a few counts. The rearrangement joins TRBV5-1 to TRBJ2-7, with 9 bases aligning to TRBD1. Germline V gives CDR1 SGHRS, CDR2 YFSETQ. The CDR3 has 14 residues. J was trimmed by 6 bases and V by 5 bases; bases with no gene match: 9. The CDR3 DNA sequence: TGCGCCAGCAGTCGATGGACAGGGGATGGCGAGCAGTACTTC. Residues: CASSRWTGDGEQYF.

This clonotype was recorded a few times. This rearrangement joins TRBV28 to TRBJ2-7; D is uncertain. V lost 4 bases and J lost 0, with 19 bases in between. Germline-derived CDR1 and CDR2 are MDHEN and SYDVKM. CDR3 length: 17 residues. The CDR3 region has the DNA TGTGCCAGCAGTTCACTCCCTTTCGAGAAGGGCTCCTACGAGCAGTACTTC. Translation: CASSSLPFEKGSYEQYF.

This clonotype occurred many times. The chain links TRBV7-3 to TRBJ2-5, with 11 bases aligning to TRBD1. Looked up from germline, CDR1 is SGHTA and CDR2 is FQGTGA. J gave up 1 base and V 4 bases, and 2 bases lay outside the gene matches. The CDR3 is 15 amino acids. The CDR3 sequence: CASSSGQGGQETQYF. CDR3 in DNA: TGTGCCAGCAGCTCGGGACAGGGGGGCCAAGAGACCCAGTACTTC. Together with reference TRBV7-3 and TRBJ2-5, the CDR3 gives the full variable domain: GAGVSQTPSNKVTEKGKYVELRCDPISGHTALYWYRQSLGQGPEFLIYFQGTGAADDSGLPNDRFFAVRPEGSVSTLKIQRTERGDSAVYLCASSSGQGGQETQYFGPGTRLLVL.

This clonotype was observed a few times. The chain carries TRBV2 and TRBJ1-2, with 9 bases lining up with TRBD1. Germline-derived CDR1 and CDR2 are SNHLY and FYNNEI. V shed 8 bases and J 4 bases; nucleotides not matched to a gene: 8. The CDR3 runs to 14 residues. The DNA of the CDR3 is TGTGCCAGCGCGGGACAGGGTTCCGGCTATGGCTACACCTTC. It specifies CASAGQGSGYGYTF.

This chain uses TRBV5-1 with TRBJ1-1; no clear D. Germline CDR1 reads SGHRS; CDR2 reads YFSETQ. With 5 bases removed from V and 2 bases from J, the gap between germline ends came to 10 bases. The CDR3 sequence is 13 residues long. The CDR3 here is CASSKDHNTEAFF. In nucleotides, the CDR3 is TGCGCCAGCAGTAAAGATCACAACACTGAAGCTTTCTTT.

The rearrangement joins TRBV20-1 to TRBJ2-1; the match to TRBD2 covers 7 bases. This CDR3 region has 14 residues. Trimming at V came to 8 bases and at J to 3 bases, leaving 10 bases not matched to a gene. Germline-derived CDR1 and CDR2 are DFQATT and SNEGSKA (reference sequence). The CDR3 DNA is TGCAGTCCCCGGGCTAGCGGCAGCTACAATGAGCAGTTCTTC. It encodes CSPRASGSYNEQFF.

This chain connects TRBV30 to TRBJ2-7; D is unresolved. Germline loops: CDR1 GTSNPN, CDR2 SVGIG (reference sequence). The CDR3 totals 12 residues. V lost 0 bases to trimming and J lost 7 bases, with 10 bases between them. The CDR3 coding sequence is TGTGCCTGGAGTGTAGGTTCGGAGGAGCAGTACTTC. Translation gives CAWSVGSEEQYF.

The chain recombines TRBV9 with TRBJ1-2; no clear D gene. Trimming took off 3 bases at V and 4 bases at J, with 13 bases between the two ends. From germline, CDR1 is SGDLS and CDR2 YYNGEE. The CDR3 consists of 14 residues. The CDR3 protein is CASSASRRGYGYTF. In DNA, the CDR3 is TGTGCCAGCAGCGCCTCCAGACGCGGCTATGGCTACACCTTC.

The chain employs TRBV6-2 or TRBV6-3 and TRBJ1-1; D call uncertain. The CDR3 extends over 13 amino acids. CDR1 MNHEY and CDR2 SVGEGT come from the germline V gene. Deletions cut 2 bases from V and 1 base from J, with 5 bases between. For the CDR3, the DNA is TGTGCCAGCAGTTACGCTTGGAACACTGAAGCTTTCTTT. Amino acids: CASSYAWNTEAFF.

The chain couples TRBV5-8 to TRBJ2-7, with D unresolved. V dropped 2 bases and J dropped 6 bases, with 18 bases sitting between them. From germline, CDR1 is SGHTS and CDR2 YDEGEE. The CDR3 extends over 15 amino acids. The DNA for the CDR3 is TGTGCCAGCAGCTTTTTTTTAAACAGTAGGCGCGAGCAGTACTTC. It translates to CASSFFLNSRREQYF.

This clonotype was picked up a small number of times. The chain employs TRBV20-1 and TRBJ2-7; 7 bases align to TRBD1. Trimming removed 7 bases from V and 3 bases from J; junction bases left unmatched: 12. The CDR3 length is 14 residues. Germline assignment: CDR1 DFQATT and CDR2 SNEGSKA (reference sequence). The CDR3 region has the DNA TGCAGTGTCCCCCGGAACAGGGGAAGCTACGAGCAGTACTTC. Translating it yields CSVPRNRGSYEQYF.

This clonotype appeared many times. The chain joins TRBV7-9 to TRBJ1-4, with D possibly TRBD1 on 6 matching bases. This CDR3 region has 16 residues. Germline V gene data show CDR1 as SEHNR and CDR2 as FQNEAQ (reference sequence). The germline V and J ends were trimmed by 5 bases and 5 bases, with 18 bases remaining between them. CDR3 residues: CASSPSGGGLNEKLFF. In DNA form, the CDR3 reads TGTGCCAGCAGCCCAAGCGGAGGGGGACTCAATGAAAAACTGTTTTTT. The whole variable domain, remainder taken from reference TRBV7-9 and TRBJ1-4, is DTGVSQNPRHKITKRGQNVTFRCDPISEHNRLYWYRQTLGQGPEFLTYFQNEAQLEKSRLLSDRFSAERPKGSFSTLEIQRTEQGDSAMYLCASSPSGGGLNEKLFFGSGTQLSVL.

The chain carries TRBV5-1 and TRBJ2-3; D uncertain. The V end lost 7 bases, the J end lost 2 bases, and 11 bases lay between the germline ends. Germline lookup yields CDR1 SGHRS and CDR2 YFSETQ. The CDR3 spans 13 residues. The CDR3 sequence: CASPPRITDTQYF. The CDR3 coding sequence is TGCGCCAGCCCACCCCGAATCACAGATACGCAGTATTTT.

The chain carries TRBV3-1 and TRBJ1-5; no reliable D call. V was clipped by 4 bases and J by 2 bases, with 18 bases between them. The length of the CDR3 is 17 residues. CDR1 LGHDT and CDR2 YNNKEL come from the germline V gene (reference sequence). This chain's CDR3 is CASSPQGRIEGNQPQHF. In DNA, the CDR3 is TGTGCCAGCAGCCCCCAAGGACGGATAGAAGGCAATCAGCCCCAGCATTTT.

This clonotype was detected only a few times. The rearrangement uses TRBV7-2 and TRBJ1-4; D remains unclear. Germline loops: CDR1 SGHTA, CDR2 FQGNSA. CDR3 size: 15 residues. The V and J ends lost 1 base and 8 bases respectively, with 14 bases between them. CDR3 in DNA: TGTGCCAGCAGCTTAGATCCGGGAGTATACGAAAAACTGTTTTTT. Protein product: CASSLDPGVYEKLFF.

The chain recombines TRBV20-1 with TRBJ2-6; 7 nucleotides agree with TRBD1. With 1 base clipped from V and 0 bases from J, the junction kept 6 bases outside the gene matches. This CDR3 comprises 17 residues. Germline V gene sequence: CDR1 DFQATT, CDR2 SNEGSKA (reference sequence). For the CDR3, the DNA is TGCAGTGCTAGAGTGGGGACAGTTAGCTCTGGGGCCAACGTCCTGACTTTC. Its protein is CSARVGTVSSGANVLTF.